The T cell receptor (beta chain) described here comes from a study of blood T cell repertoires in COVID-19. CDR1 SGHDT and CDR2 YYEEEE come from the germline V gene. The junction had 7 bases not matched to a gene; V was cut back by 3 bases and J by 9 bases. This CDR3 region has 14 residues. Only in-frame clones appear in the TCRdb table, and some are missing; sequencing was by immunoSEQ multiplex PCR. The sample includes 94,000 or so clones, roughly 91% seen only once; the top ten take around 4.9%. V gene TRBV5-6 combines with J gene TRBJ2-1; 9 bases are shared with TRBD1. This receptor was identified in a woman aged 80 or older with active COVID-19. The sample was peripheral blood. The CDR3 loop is CASSSLQGAGEQFF. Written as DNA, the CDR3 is TGTGCCAGCAGCTCATTACAGGGGGCTGGTGAGCAGTTCTTC.